This T cell receptor beta chain was sequenced during a study of T-cell memory formation after mild COVID-19. Overall study results and limits: Mainly in CM and EM were contracting CD4+ clones; CD8+ were in EMRA. Memory from before infection featured some responding clones, which suggests cross-reactive memory joined.

TCRdb independently ran MiXCR on the 5' RACE reads; one entry per CDR3 protein. The repertoire holds 130,000 to 150,000 distinct CDR3 sequences, about 19% seen once, with over 2% in the top ten. From germline, CDR1 is SGHDT and CDR2 YYEEEE. With 4 bases clipped from V and 14 bases from J, the junction kept 5 bases outside the gene matches. CDR3 size: 11 residues. The sample holds a few counts of this clonotype. Its antigen is not identified. This chain connects TRBV5-6 to TRBJ2-1; TRBD2 agrees at 8 bases. Source material: PBMCs or a T cell subset sorted from them (not recorded which). This receptor was taken from an adult woman who had mild COVID-19 (a few samples of this study predate the infection). Cell type and time point are not known. The CDR3 sequence: CASSTGTREFF. Here the CDR3 DNA reads TGTGCCAGCAGCACCGGGACTAGAGAGTTCTTC. Based on the CDR3 plus reference TRBV5-6 and TRBJ2-1, the full variable domain is DAGVTQSPTHLIKTRGQQVTLRCSPKSGHDTVSWYQQALGQGPQFIFQYYEEEERQRGNFPDRFSGHQFPNYSSELNVNALLLGDSALYLCASSTGTREFFGPGTRLTVL.